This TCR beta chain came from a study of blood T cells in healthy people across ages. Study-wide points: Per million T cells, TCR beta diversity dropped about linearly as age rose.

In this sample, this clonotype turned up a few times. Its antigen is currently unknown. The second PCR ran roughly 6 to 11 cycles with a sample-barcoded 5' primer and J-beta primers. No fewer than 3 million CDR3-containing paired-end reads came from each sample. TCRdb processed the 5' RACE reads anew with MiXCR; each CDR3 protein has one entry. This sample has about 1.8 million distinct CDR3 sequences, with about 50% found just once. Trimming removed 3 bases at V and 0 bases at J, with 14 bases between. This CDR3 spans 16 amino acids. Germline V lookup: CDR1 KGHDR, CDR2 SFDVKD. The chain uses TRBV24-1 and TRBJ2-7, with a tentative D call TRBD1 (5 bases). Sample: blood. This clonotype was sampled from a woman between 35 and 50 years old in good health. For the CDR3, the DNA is TGTGCCACCAGTGATCCTACAGGCGAAAACTCCTACGAGCAGTACTTC. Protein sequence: CATSDPTGENSYEQYF.